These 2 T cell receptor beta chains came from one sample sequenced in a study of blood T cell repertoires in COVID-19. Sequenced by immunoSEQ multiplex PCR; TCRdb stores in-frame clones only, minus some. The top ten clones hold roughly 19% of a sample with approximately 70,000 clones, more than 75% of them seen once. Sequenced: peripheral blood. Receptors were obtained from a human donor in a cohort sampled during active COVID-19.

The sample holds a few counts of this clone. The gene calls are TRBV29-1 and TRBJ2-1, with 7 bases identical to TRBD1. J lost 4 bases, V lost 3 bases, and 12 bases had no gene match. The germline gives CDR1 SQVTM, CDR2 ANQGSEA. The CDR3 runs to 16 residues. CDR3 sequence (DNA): TGCAGCGTTGAGGGGGCTCCGGGACAGTTTTACAATGAGCAGTTCTTC. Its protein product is CSVEGAPGQFYNEQFF.

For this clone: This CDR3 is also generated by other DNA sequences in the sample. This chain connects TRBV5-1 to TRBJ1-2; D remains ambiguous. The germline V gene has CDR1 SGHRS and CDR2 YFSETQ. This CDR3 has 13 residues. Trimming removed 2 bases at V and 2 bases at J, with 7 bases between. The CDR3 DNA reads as TGCGCCAGCAGCTTAGCGGGAAACTATGGCTACACCTTC. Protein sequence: CASSLAGNYGYTF.